This TCR beta chain was documented in a study of TIL therapy for anti-PD-1-resistant metastatic lung cancer. Study context: Half of patients were current or former smokers.

The libraries were made with immunoSEQ v3. Survey-level samples got roughly 1.9 million read pairs; deep-level samples got about 4.5-6.5 million. TCRdb's table, derived via immunoSEQ multiplex PCR, lists solely in-frame clones and lacks some. The table includes tens of thousands of clones, about 73% detected once. As for time point: pre-treatment sample, taken before nivolumab and TIL therapy. The germline V gene encodes CDR1 MNHNS and CDR2 SASEGT. V was cut by 2 bases and J by 7 bases, with 18 bases left in between. The CDR3 totals 16 residues. This sequence was found in a person between 30 and 79 years old with non-small cell lung cancer. The sequencing here drew on blood, taken at baseline. The chain joins TRBV6-1 to TRBJ1-5; maybe TRBD1 (5 bases). CDR3 DNA: TGTGCCAGCAGTGAAAAATCCTTTGCAGGGAGGCAGCCCCAGCATTTT. Its translation: CASSEKSFAGRQPQHF.